The clone carrying this T cell receptor beta chain was observed a few times. Its specificity is not known. CD4+ T cells that had been cultured provided DNA sequenced with the Oncomine TCR Beta short-read assay. In this case, cultured CD4+ T cells provided the extracted genomic DNA. TCRdb analysed the PCR reads with MiXCR anew, one entry per CDR3 protein. The sample has fewer than 13,000 distinct CDR3 sequences, about 50% seen once. Treatment meaning: approximately 9-day PBMC culture with coronavirus spike peptide pools or control peptides (ViraFEST assay). Following culture for around 9 days, CD4+ T cells were isolated by negative selection. The data derive from a study of vaccination and CD4 T cells after COVID-19. For the study at large: Samples were taken after vaccination, a median of approximately 72 days after dose two, with a range of 14 to 241.

The germline gives CDR1 ENHRY, CDR2 SYGVKD. V was trimmed by 6 bases and J by 6 bases, leaving 15 bases between them. The CDR3 spans 14 residues. The sequencing sample was made of CD4+ T cells from blood, cultured in vitro. The chain uses TRBV10-3 and TRBJ1-5, with a tentative D call TRBD1 (5 bases). The clonotype comes from a human donor who had recovered from COVID-19. CDR3 nucleotide sequence: TGTGCCATCAGGGGGGACGGCAAAGGTCAGCCCCAGCATTTT. Translated: CAIRGDGKGQPQHF.